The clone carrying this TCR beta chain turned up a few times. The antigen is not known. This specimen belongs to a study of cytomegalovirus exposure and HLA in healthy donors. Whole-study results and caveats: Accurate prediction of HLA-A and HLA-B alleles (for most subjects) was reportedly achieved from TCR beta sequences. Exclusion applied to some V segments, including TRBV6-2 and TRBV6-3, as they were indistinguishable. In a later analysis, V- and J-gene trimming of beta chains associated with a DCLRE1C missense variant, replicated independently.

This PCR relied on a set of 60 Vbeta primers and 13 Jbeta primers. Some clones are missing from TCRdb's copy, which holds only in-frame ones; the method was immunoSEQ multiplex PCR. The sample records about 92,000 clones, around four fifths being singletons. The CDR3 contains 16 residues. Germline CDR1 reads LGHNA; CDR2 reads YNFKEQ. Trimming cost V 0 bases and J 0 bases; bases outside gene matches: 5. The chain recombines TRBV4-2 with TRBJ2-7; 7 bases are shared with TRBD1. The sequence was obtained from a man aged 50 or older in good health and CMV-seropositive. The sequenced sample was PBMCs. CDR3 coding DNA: TGTGCCAGCAGCCAAGATCTGACAGGGAGCTCCTACGAGCAGTACTTC. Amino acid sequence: CASSQDLTGSSYEQYF.